The following is a T cell receptor (beta chain) sequence with its context. V gave up 2 bases and J gave up 8 bases; unmatched junction bases: 11. This CDR3 comprises 17 residues. From germline, CDR1 is SGHTA and CDR2 FQGNSA. The record originates from a study of blood T cell repertoires in COVID-19. Here immunoSEQ multiplex PCR was the method, and the copy in TCRdb shows in-frame clones only, minus some. The sample lists about 230,000 clones, roughly 86% occurring once. Participants' own reports of clinical history determined their cohort assignment. This chain links TRBV7-2 with TRBJ1-6; the match to TRBD1 covers 8 bases. The TCR sequence derives from a woman aged 30 to 39 with acute COVID-19. The sample consisted of PBMCs or T cells enriched from blood (not recorded which). The chain's CDR3 is CASSLYPPGTGDSPLHF. The CDR3 coding sequence is TGTGCCAGCAGCTTATACCCACCCGGGACAGGCGATTCACCCCTCCACTTT.